This TCR beta chain originates from a study of T cell changes during pregnancy in multiple sclerosis (dated by TCRdb to about 2019). Turning to the overall study: The study examined how the T cell repertoire changed over the course of pregnancy in women with multiple sclerosis.

The method behind the library was the immunoSEQ multiplex PCR assay. TCRdb holds this immuneACCESS table with in-frame rearrangements only. Some clones are missing; in checked studies, unresolved V genes explain under half, and the rest has no known cause. This sample comprises some 80,000 clones, 89% of them detected only once. The top ten clones comprise around 0.96% of the sample. Spanning cysteine to phenylalanine, the CDR3 consists of 12 amino acids. Of the read, only the CDR3 DNA is kept; its 36 bases are in frame from base 1. Between the V and J ends, shortened by 10 bases and 2 bases respectively, the junction contains 11 bases. CDR1 and CDR2 (LNHDA, SQIVND) derive from the germline V gene (reference sequence). On this clone: Its antigen has not been determined. Base qualities are not at hand, and no much larger clone is one base apart.

Recombination joined TRBV19 with TRBJ1-1; the D gene is unclear. The sequenced sample was peripheral blood, obtained in the first trimester of pregnancy. The receptor's source is a female donor in good health, enrolled as a control in a pregnancy study. The nucleotide sequence reads TGTGCCACCCGCTTTAGAAACACTGAAGCTTTCTTT. Its translation is CATRFRNTEAFF.